This entry lists 29 T cell receptor beta chains sequenced from one sample in a study of vaccination and CD4 T cells after COVID-19. Oncomine TCR Beta short-read sequencing was applied to DNA from cultured CD4+ T cells. One entry per CDR3 protein, called by TCRdb with MiXCR from the PCR reads. The sample gives over 20,000 distinct CDR3 sequences, about a third of which show up once; about 3% is in the top ten. Their antigens remain unidentified. Indicated time point: late sampling 161 to 241 days after vaccination in three convalescent patients. The sample's treatment: roughly nine-day PBMC culture with coronavirus spike peptide pools or control peptides (ViraFEST assay). Source: CD4+ T cells from blood, cultured in vitro, taken about 7 months after SARS-CoV-2 vaccination. These TCRs come from a human donor who had recovered from COVID-19.

The rearrangement links TRBV7-2 to TRBJ1-2; a possible D gene is TRBD1 (5 bases). The CDR3 loop spans 12 amino acids. CDR1 and CDR2 from the germline V gene are SGHTA and FQGNSA. Deletions cut 4 bases from V and 5 bases from J, with 8 bases between. The CDR3 loop is CASSSDRYGYTF. The DNA for the CDR3 is TGTGCCAGCAGCTCCGACAGATATGGCTACACCTTC.

The rearrangement joins TRBV7-8 to TRBJ2-1, with 10 positions matching TRBD2. The CDR3 has 15 amino acids. The trim removed 2 bases at V and 6 bases at J, leaving 4 bases unmatched. Germline assignment: CDR1 SGHVS and CDR2 FQNEAQ. The CDR3 nucleotides read TGTGCCAGCAGCTTAACGCTAGCGGGAGTCAATGAGCAGTTCTTC. The encoded protein is CASSLTLAGVNEQFF.

This CDR3 reads CASSYSGLANEQYF. The CDR3 DNA follows: TGTGCCAGCAGTTACTCGGGGCTAGCGAATGAGCAGTACTTC. The genes are TRBV6-2 or TRBV6-3 and TRBJ2-7; TRBD2 is a possible D gene (6 bases). The CDR3 has 14 residues. The germline V gene encodes CDR1 MNHEY and CDR2 SVGEGT. Trimming cost V 0 bases and J 7 bases, with 13 bases left between them.

There are a few counts of this clonotype. The chain joins TRBV7-3 to TRBJ1-6; tentative D call: TRBD1 (6 bases). Trimming cost V 4 bases and J 9 bases, with 13 bases left between them. CDR1 is SGHTA, CDR2 FQGTGA, per germline. This CDR3 region has 14 residues. The CDR3 DNA follows: TGTGCCAGCAGCTGGCAGGGGACTGGTTCACCCCTCCACTTT. Its protein is CASSWQGTGSPLHF.

Only a few counts were recorded for this clonotype. The chain joins TRBV19 to TRBJ1-2; D gene unclear. Trimming pared 6 bases from V and 2 bases from J, leaving 10 bases between. CDR3 length: 13 amino acids. The germline CDR1 and CDR2 sequences are LNHDA and SQIVND (reference sequence). This chain's CDR3 is CASSSSENYGYTF. The CDR3 bases are TGTGCCAGTAGCTCTTCGGAAAACTATGGCTACACCTTC.

This chain joins TRBV6-5 and TRBJ1-5, with unresolved D. This CDR3 is 14 amino acids long. In germline, CDR1 is MNHEY, CDR2 SVGAGI. V lost 0 bases to trimming and J lost 9 bases, with 12 bases between them. The CDR3 is CASSYSRVQGPQHF. CDR3 DNA: TGTGCCAGCAGTTACTCTAGGGTTCAAGGGCCCCAGCATTTT.

A few counts support this clonotype. The chain links TRBV6-4 to TRBJ2-7, with D perhaps TRBD2 (6 bases). This CDR3 contains 17 residues. Germline-derived CDR1 and CDR2 are MRHNA and SNTAGT. V dropped 0 bases and J dropped 0 bases, with 15 bases sitting between them. CDR3 sequence: CASSDSFRDCLSYEQYF. The DNA for the CDR3 is TGTGCCAGCAGTGACTCGTTCCGGGACTGCCTCTCCTACGAGCAGTACTTC.

This chain uses TRBV19 with TRBJ2-1, with 10 bases lining up with TRBD2. This CDR3 spans 16 amino acids. V lost 5 bases to trimming and J lost 8 bases; unmatched junction nucleotides: 12. Germline CDR1 and CDR2: LNHDA and SQIVND (reference sequence). CDR3 sequence (DNA): TGTGCCAGTAGTGAATTGGCTAGCGGGAGTTGGGATGAGCAGTTCTTC. Its translation: CASSELASGSWDEQFF. The whole variable domain, filled in from reference TRBV19 and TRBJ2-1, reads DGGITQSPKYLFRKEGQNVTLSCEQNLNHDAMYWYRQDPGQGLRLIYYSQIVNDFQKGDIAEGYSVSREKKESFPLTVTSAQKNPTAFYLCASSELASGSWDEQFFGPGTRLTVL.

This chain links TRBV18 with TRBJ1-1; tentative D call: TRBD1 (5 bases). The CDR3 runs 20 residues. Trimming shortened V by 2 bases and J by 3 bases, and 28 bases separated the two germline ends. Per the germline V gene, CDR1 is KGHSH and CDR2 is LQKENI. DNA for the CDR3: TGTGCCAGCTCACCAAAGGTTGGGTCTGGGACTGTATTAGGGGACACTGAAGCTTTCTTT. Amino acid sequence: CASSPKVGSGTVLGDTEAFF. Filled out from reference TRBV18 and TRBJ1-1, the complete variable domain reads NAGVMQNPRHLVRRRGQEARLRCSPMKGHSHVYWYRQLPEEGLKFMVYLQKENIIDESGMPKERFSAEFPKEGPSILRIQQVVRGDSAAYFCASSPKVGSGTVLGDTEAFFGQGTRLTVV.

This chain joins TRBV6-1 and TRBJ2-3, with 14 bases that match TRBD2. Trimming took 5 bases from V and 3 from J; bases not matched to a gene: 19. This CDR3 is 21 amino acids long. The germline V gene has CDR1 MNHNS and CDR2 SASEGT. The CDR3 DNA is TGTGCCAGCAGTCGCCAACCCCAGACTAGCGGGAGGGGTTTGTGGACAGATACGCAGTATTTT. It encodes CASSRQPQTSGRGLWTDTQYF.

As DNA, the CDR3 is TGTGCCAGCAGACCTCGGGACAGGTCAGCTTTCGGGCAGTACTTC. This translates into CASRPRDRSAFGQYF. The chain links TRBV27 to TRBJ2-7, with TRBD1 matching over 8 bases. V was clipped by 6 bases and J by 9 bases; unmatched bases: 16. CDR1 is MNHEY, CDR2 SMNVEV, per germline (reference sequence). CDR3 length equals 15 residues.

This chain connects TRBV19 to TRBJ1-6; possibly TRBD1 for D (6 bases). In germline, CDR1 is LNHDA, CDR2 SQIVND (reference sequence). The CDR3 covers 16 residues. Deletions cut 4 bases from V and 7 bases from J, with 17 bases between. As DNA, the CDR3 is TGTGCCAGTAGTACCAACCGGGACACGGTCAATTCACCCCTCCACTTT. It yields the protein CASSTNRDTVNSPLHF.

The J gene is TRBJ1-1, the V gene TRBV28; no clear D. The germline V gene encodes CDR1 MDHEN and CDR2 SYDVKM. The CDR3 totals 15 residues. V gave up 3 bases and J gave up 2 bases, with 13 bases separating them. The CDR3 coding sequence is TGTGCCAGCAGTTTCTCCGGGAGGCTAAACACTGAAGCTTTCTTT. Translated, it gives CASSFSGRLNTEAFF. Variable domain in full (rest from reference TRBV28 and TRBJ1-1): DVKVTQSSRYLVKRTGEKVFLECVQDMDHENMFWYRQDPGLGLRLIYFSYDVKMKEKGDIPEGYSVSREKKERFSLILESASTNQTSMYLCASSFSGRLNTEAFFGQGTRLTVV.

The chain is built from TRBV6-1 and TRBJ2-2; D possibly corresponds to TRBD1 (5 bases). The germline CDR1 and CDR2 sequences are MNHNS and SASEGT. This CDR3 contains 16 residues. V lost 10 bases and J 2 bases, leaving 20 bases between the germline ends. CDR3 bases: TGTGCCACAGCAGATTTGGGGCTGTCTAACACCGGGGAGCTGTTTTTT. This sequence encodes CATADLGLSNTGELFF.

The rearrangement joins TRBV14 to TRBJ2-1, with D perhaps given as TRBD1 or TRBD2 (6 bases each). The germline gives CDR1 SGHDN, CDR2 FVKESK. V shed 5 bases and J shed 8 bases, with 16 bases lying between them. The CDR3 totals 14 residues. Written as DNA, the CDR3 is TGTGCCAGCAGCGCCGGGGGCCCCGGGTATGAGCAGTTCTTC. Its protein is CASSAGGPGYEQFF. The complete variable domain, with remaining parts taken from reference TRBV14 and TRBJ2-1, reads EAGVTQFPSHSVIEKGQTVTLRCDPISGHDNLYWYRRVMGKEIKFLLHFVKESKQDESGMPNNRFLAERTGGTYSTLKVQPAELEDSGVYFCASSAGGPGYEQFFGPGTRLTVL.

The chain links TRBV18 to TRBJ2-5; D unclear. V gave up 3 bases and J gave up 5 bases, with 4 bases separating them. Germline V gene lookup returns CDR1 KGHSH and CDR2 LQKENI. The CDR3 is 11 amino acids. CDR3 sequence reads: CASSPGETQYF. The CDR3 nucleotides are TGTGCCAGCTCACCTGGGGAGACCCAGTACTTC.

This chain joins TRBV7-9 and TRBJ2-5; 14 positions agree with TRBD2. Per germline, CDR1 SEHNR and CDR2 FQNEAQ (reference sequence). Trimming removed 5 bases from V and 5 bases from J; junction bases left unmatched: 7. The CDR3 sequence is 16 residues long. The CDR3 nucleotides read TGTGCCAGCAGCAAATGGACTAGCGGGGGGCAGGAGACCCAGTACTTC. This sequence encodes CASSKWTSGGQETQYF.

The sample holds a few counts of this clonotype. An end of the junction does not agree with germline; a read error may underlie this. This chain joins TRBV6-1 and TRBJ2-5; tentatively, D is TRBD2 (5 bases). Germline V gives CDR1 MNHNS, CDR2 SASEGT. This CDR3 has 13 residues. The CDR3 nucleotides are TGTGCCAGCAGTGAATCGAGGGCGGGCCGTACTGACTTC. It encodes CASSESRAGRTDF.

The chain links TRBV18 to TRBJ2-4; 8 bases match TRBD1. V trimming: 1 base; J trimming: 7 bases; junction bases outside the gene matches: 6. CDR3 length: 15 amino acids. CDR1 and CDR2 (germline): KGHSH, LQKENI. The CDR3 region has the DNA TGTGCCAGCTCACCACAAGGACAGGGTACCAACATTCAGTACTTC. It is translated as CASSPQGQGTNIQYF.

This clonotype was seen a handful of times. V and J are TRBV10-3 and TRBJ1-2; 7 bases align to TRBD1. The CDR3 spans 15 residues. Per germline, CDR1 ENHRY and CDR2 SYGVKD. The V gene end was trimmed by 5 bases and the J gene end by 1 base; junction bases not matched to a gene: 7. The CDR3 DNA sequence: TGTGCCATCAGTCCCAGACAGGGAAGTAACTATGGCTACACCTTC. Protein: CAISPRQGSNYGYTF.

The chain joins TRBV7-9 to TRBJ2-5; 9 positions match TRBD2. J lost 2 bases, V lost 3 bases, and 4 bases had no gene match. This CDR3 contains 15 residues. The germline V gene has CDR1 SEHNR and CDR2 FQNEAQ (reference sequence). CDR3 sequence: CASSLVAGGQETQYF. CDR3 bases: TGTGCCAGCAGCTTGGTCGCGGGAGGGCAAGAGACCCAGTACTTC.

The J gene is TRBJ2-3, the V gene TRBV7-9; TRBD2 agrees at 11 bases. The ends lost 2 bases at V and 2 bases at J; junction bases unmatched: 9. The CDR3 is made up of 18 amino acids. Germline V gene lookup returns CDR1 SEHNR and CDR2 FQNEAQ (reference sequence). The CDR3 region is CASSLRPGTSGNTDTQYF. For the CDR3, the DNA is TGTGCCAGCAGCTTAAGGCCGGGGACTAGCGGAAACACAGATACGCAGTATTTT.

The genes are TRBV11-2 and TRBJ2-1; TRBD1 matches 8 bases. Trimming removed 3 bases from V and 9 bases from J; junction bases left unmatched: 10. This CDR3 comprises 15 residues. Germline V lookup: CDR1 SGHAT, CDR2 FQNNGV. The CDR3 DNA follows: TGTGCCAGCAGCTTCAGTAACAGGGGGGTAAGTGAGCAGTTCTTC. It is translated as CASSFSNRGVSEQFF.

The chain combines TRBV6-5 with TRBJ1-2; 8 bases fit TRBD1. The CDR3 has 14 residues. Germline trimming cut 2 bases from V and 5 bases from J; bases unmatched to any gene: 4. CDR1 is MNHEY and CDR2 is SVGAGI in the germline V gene. Written as DNA, the CDR3 is TGTGCCAGCAGTTACACGGGACAGGCTTATGGCTACACCTTC. This gives the protein CASSYTGQAYGYTF.

The genes are TRBV25-1 and TRBJ1-2; D is perhaps TRBD1 (6 bases). CDR3 size: 15 residues. Germline lookup yields CDR1 MGHDK and CDR2 SYGVNS. Trimming took 6 bases from V and 4 from J, leaving 18 bases between them. CDR3 loop: CASRGPGQSLYGYTF. In DNA form, the CDR3 reads TGTGCCAGCAGAGGCCCAGGACAGTCCCTCTATGGCTACACCTTC.

The rearrangement joins TRBV30 to TRBJ2-5; D possibly uses TRBD1 or TRBD2 (5 bases each). Deletions cut 3 bases from V and 0 bases from J, with 14 bases between. The germline V gene encodes CDR1 GTSNPN and CDR2 SVGIG (reference sequence). The CDR3 loop spans 15 amino acids. Here the CDR3 reads CAWSAGTAYQETQYF. CDR3 nucleotides: TGTGCCTGGAGCGCCGGGACGGCGTACCAAGAGACCCAGTACTTC.

J is TRBJ2-7 and V is TRBV6-1; 11 bases agree with TRBD1. Looked up from germline, CDR1 is MNHNS and CDR2 is SASEGT. CDR3 length equals 15 residues. The V gene end was trimmed by 6 bases and the J gene end by 3 bases; junction bases not matched to a gene: 7. CDR3 sequence (DNA): TGTGCCAGCAGCCACCCGGGACAGGGGGTCTACGAGCAGTACTTC. Its protein product is CASSHPGQGVYEQYF.

CDR3 region: CASSLQGMGKLFF. The CDR3 nucleotides read TGTGCCAGCAGCTTACAGGGAATGGGAAAACTGTTTTTT. The rearrangement joins TRBV7-6 to TRBJ1-4, with D possibly TRBD1 on 5 matching bases. V gave up 2 bases and J gave up 10 bases, with 11 bases separating them. Germline CDR1 reads SGHVS; CDR2 reads FNYEAQ. This CDR3 contains 13 residues.

This clonotype turned up a few times. The V and J genes are TRBV29-1 and TRBJ2-3; D may be TRBD2 (5 bases). The CDR3 has 13 amino acids. The germline V gene encodes CDR1 SQVTM and CDR2 ANQGSEA. The V end lost 6 bases, the J end lost 1 base, and 11 bases lay between the germline ends. This chain's CDR3 is CSVGRGRTDTQYF. CDR3 sequence (DNA): TGCAGCGTGGGCCGAGGGCGCACAGATACGCAGTATTTT.